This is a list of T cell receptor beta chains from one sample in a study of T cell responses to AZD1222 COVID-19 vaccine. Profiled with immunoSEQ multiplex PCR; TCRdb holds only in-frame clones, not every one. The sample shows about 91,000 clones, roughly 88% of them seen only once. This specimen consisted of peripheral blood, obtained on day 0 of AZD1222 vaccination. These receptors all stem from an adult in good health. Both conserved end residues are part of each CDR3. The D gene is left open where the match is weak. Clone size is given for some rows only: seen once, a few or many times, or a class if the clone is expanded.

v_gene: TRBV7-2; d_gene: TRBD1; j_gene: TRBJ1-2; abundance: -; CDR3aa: CASSLAIGGQGVLGYTF; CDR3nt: TGTGCCAGCAGCTTAGCCATAGGGGGACAGGGGGTGCTGGGCTACACCTTC
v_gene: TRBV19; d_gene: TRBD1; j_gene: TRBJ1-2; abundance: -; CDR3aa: CASSGQTGASMNYGYTF; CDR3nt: TGTGCCAGTAGTGGGCAGACAGGGGCTTCCATGAACTATGGCTACACCTTC
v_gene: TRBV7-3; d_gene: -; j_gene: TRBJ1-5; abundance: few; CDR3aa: CASSSLHGQPQHF; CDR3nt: TGTGCCAGCAGCTCCCTCCATGGACAGCCCCAGCATTTT
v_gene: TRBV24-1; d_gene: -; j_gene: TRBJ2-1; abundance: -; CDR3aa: CATSEPGPPYNEQFF; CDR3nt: TGTGCCACCAGTGAGCCAGGACCCCCATACAATGAGCAGTTCTTC
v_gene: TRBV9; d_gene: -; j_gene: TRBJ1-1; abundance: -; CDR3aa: CASSQTQGDTEAFF; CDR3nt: TGTGCCAGCAGCCAAACACAGGGTGATACTGAAGCTTTCTTT
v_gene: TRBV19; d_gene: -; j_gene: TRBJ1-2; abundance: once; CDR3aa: CASSILPARANYGYTF; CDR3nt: TGTGCCAGTAGTATACTACCAGCCCGTGCTAACTATGGCTACACCTTC
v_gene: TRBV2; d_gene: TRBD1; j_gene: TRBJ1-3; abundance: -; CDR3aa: CARGQSSGNTIYF; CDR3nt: TGTGCCAGGGGACAGAGCTCTGGAAACACCATATATTTT
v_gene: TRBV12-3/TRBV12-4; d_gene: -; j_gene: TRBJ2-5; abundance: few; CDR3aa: CASSLQGIETQYF; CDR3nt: TGTGCCAGCAGTCTCCAGGGGATCGAGACCCAGTACTTC
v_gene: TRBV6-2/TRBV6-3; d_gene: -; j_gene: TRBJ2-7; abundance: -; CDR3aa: CASSYAQGTYEQYF; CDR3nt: TGTGCCAGCAGTTACGCCCAGGGAACCTACGAGCAGTACTTC
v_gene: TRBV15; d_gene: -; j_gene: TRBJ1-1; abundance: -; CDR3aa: CATSRGSEAFF; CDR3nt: TGTGCCACCAGCAGAGGCAGCGAAGCTTTCTTT
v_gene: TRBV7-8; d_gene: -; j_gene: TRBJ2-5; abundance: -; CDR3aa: CASSLPQETQYF; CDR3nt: TGTGCCAGCAGCTTACCACAAGAGACCCAGTACTTC
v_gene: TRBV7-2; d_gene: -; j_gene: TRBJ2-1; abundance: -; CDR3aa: CASSKRVKGVEQFF; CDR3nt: TGTGCCAGCAGCAAGCGAGTGAAGGGGGTTGAGCAGTTCTTC
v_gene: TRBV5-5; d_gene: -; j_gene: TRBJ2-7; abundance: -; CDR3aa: CASSLVPDSYEQYF; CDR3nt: TGTGCCAGCAGCTTGGTTCCGGACTCCTACGAGCAGTACTTC
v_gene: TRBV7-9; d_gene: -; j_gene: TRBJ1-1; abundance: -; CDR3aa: CASSPTVGDTEAFF; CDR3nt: TGTGCCAGCAGCCCGACGGTGGGAGACACTGAAGCTTTCTTT
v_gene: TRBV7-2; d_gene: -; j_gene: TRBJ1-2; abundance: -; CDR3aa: CASSFDVSGYTF; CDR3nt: TGTGCCAGCAGCTTCGACGTCAGTGGCTACACCTTC
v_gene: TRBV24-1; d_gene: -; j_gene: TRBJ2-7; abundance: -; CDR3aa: CATSDLAQGEQYF; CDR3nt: TGTGCCACCAGTGATTTGGCACAGGGCGAGCAGTACTTC
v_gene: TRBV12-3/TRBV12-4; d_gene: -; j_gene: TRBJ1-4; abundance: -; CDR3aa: CASSQGGKLFF; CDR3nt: TGTGCCAGCAGTCAGGGAGGGAAACTGTTTTTT
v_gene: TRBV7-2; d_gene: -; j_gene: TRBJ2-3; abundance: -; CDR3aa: CASSSGQGTDTQYF; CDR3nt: TGTGCCAGCAGCTCAGGGCAGGGCACAGATACGCAGTATTTT
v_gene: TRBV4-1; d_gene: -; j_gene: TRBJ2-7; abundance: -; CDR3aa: CASSEGYEQYF; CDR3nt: TGCGCCAGCAGCGAGGGTTACGAGCAGTACTTC
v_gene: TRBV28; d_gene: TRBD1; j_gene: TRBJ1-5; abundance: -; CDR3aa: CASSSTGGVMSNQPQHF; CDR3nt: TGTGCCAGCAGTTCCACAGGGGGCGTTATGAGCAATCAGCCCCAGCATTTT
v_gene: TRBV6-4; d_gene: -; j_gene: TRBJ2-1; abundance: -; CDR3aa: CASSAQQGQAYNEQFF; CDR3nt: TGTGCCAGCAGTGCCCAACAAGGCCAGGCCTACAATGAGCAGTTCTTC
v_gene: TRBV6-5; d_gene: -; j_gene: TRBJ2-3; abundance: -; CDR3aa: CASSRTASTDTQYF; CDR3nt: TGTGCCAGCAGTCGGACAGCTAGCACAGATACGCAGTATTTT
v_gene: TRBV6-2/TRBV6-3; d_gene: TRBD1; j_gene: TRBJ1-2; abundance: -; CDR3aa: CASSPGQGNYGYTF; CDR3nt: TGTGCCAGCAGCCCGGGACAGGGAAACTATGGCTACACCTTC
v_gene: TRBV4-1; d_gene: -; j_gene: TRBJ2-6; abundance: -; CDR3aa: CASSLFSGPPGGANVLTF; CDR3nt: TGCGCCAGCAGCCTCTTTAGCGGACCTCCCGGGGGGGCCAACGTCCTGACTTTC
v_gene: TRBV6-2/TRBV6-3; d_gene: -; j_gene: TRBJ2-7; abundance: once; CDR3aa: CASSYSDFTYEQYF; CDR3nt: TGTGCCAGCAGTTACTCGGACTTTACCTACGAGCAGTACTTC
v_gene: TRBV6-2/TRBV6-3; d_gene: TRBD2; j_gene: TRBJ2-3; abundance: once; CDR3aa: CASSPDLAGSTDTQYF; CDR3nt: TGTGCCAGCAGTCCGGACCTAGCGGGGAGCACAGATACGCAGTATTTT
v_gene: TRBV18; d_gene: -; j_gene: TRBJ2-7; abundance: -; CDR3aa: CASSERTGTVPGEQYF; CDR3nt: TGTGCCAGCTCAGAGAGAACCGGGACGGTCCCCGGGGAGCAGTACTTC
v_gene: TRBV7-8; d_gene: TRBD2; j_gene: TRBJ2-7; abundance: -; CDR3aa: CASSSWTSGSSYEQYF; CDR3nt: TGTGCCAGCAGCTCATGGACTAGCGGGTCCTCCTACGAGCAGTACTTC
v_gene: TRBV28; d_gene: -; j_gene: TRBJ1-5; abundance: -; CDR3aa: CASSHGGSNQPQHF; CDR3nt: TGTGCCAGCAGTCACGGGGGTAGCAATCAGCCCCAGCATTTT
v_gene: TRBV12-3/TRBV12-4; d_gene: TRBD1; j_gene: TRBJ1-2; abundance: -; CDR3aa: CASSLTGGYGYTF; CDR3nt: TGTGCCAGCAGTTTGACAGGGGGGTATGGCTACACCTTC
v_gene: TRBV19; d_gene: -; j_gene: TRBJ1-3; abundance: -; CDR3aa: CASSIGSTASGNTIYF; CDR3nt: TGTGCCAGTAGTATTGGGTCGACTGCCTCTGGAAACACCATATATTTT
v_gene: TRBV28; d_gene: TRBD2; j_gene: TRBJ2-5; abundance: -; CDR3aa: CASRPGLAGETQYF; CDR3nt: TGTGCCAGCCGCCCGGGACTAGCGGGAGAGACCCAGTACTTC
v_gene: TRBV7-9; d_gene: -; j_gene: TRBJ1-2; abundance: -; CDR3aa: CASSSNTRLGAF; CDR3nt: TGTGCCAGCAGTTCCAATACCCGGCTCGGGGCTTTC
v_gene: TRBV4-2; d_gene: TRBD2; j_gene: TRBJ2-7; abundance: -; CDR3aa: CASSPGGSGGDEQYF; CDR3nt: TGTGCCAGCAGCCCCGGGGGTAGCGGGGGCGACGAGCAGTACTTC
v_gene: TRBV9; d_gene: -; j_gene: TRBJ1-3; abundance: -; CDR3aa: CASSVGGLAEGNTIYF; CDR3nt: TGTGCCAGCAGCGTAGGTGGATTAGCGGAAGGAAACACCATATATTTT
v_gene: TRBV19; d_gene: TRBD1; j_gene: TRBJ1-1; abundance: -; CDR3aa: CASSLYRGSEAFF; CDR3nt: TGTGCCAGTAGTTTGTACAGGGGTAGTGAAGCTTTCTTT
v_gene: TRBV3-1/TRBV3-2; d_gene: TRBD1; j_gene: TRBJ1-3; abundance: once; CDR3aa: CASSRQGKGGNTIYF; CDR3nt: TGTGCCAGCAGCCGACAGGGGAAAGGAGGAAACACCATATATTTT
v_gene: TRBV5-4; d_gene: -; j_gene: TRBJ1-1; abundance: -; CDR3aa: CASSLDTNEAFF; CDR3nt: TGTGCCAGCAGCCTGGACACTAATGAAGCTTTCTTT
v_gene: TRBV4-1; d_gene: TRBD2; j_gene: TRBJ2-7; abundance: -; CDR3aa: CASSQGMGGSSYEQYF; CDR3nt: TGCGCCAGCAGCCAAGGGATGGGCGGGAGCTCCTACGAGCAGTACTTC
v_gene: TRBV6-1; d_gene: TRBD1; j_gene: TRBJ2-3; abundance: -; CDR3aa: CASSDEGQGSPDTQYF; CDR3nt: TGTGCCAGCAGTGACGAGGGACAGGGTTCACCAGATACGCAGTATTTT
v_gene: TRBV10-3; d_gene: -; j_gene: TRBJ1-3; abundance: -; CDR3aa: CAISGRGVSGNTIYF; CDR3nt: TGTGCCATCAGTGGCCGGGGGGTCTCTGGAAACACCATATATTTT
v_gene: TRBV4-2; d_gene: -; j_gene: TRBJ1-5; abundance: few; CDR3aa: CASSQETGNQPQHF; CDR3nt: TGTGCCAGCAGCCAAGAAACAGGCAATCAGCCCCAGCATTTT
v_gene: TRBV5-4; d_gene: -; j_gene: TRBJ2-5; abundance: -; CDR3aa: CASSLERGETQYF; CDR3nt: TGTGCCAGCAGCTTGGAACGGGGAGAGACCCAGTACTTC
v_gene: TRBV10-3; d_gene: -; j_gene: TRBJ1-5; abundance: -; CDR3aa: CAISEGYQPQHF; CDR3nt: TGTGCCATCAGTGAAGGGTATCAGCCCCAGCATTTT
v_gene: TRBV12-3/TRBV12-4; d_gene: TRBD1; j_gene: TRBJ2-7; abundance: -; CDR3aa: CASSSEQGREQYF; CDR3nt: TGTGCCAGCAGTTCTGAACAGGGGCGGGAGCAGTACTTC
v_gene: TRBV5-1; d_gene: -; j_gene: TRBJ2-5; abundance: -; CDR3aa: CASSPISGDGETQYF; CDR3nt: TGCGCCAGCAGCCCCATTAGCGGTGATGGGGAGACCCAGTACTTC
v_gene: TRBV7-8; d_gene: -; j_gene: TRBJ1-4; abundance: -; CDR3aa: CASSPGQGISEKLFF; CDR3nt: TGTGCCAGCAGCCCCGGGCAGGGGATAAGTGAAAAACTGTTTTTT
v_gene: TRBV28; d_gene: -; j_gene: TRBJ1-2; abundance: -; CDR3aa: CASSLGSTLGGYGYTF; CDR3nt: TGTGCCAGCAGTTTAGGCAGCACCCTCGGCGGTTATGGCTACACCTTC
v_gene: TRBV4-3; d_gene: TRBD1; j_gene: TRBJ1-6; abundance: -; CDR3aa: CASSQTPGQGNSPLHF; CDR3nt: TGCGCCAGCAGCCAAACCCCGGGACAGGGGAATTCACCCCTCCACTTT
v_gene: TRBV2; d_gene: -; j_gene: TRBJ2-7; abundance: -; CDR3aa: CASSAYEQYF; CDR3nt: TGTGCCAGCAGTGCCTACGAGCAGTACTTC
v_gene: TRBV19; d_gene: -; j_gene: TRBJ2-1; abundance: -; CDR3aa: CASSIGQNNEQFF; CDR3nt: TGTGCCAGTAGTATAGGACAAAACAATGAGCAGTTCTTC
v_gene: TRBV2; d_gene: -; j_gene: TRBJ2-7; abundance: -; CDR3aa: CASRSTGASYEQYF; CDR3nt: TGTGCCAGCAGGAGCACGGGGGCCTCCTACGAGCAGTACTTC
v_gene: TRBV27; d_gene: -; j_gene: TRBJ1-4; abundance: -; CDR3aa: CASLDRGSEKLFF; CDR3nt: TGTGCCAGCCTCGACAGAGGGAGTGAAAAACTGTTTTTT
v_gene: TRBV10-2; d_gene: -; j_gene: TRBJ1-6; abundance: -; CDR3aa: CASSERGAKDSPLHF; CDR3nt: TGCGCCAGCAGTGAAAGAGGGGCAAAGGATTCACCCCTCCACTTT
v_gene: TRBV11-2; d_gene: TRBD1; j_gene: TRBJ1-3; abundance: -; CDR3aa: CASSPGQGNSGNTIYF; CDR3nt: TGTGCCAGCAGCCCGGGACAGGGGAACTCTGGAAACACCATATATTTT
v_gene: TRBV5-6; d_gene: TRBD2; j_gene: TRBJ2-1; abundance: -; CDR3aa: CASSPLAGRYNEQFF; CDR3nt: TGTGCCAGCAGCCCGCTAGCGGGAAGATACAATGAGCAGTTCTTC
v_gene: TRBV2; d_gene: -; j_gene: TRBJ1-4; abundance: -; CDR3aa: CASSEATDMASYPNEKLFF; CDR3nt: TGTGCCAGCAGTGAAGCAACCGACATGGCTTCTTATCCTAATGAAAAACTGTTTTTT
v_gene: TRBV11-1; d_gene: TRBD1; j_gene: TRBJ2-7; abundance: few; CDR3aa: CASSSSPGQGAYEQYF; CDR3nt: TGTGCCAGCAGCTCCTCCCCGGGACAGGGGGCCTACGAGCAGTACTTC
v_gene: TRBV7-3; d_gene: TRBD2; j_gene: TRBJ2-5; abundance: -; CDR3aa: CASSLTGGTQETQYF; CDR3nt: TGTGCCAGCAGCTTAACGGGGGGGACCCAAGAGACCCAGTACTTC